The clone carrying this T cell receptor (beta chain) was seen a few times. At one of its ends the junction is not consistent with the germline gene, which may arise from a read error. This CDR3 contains 16 residues. Germline lookup yields CDR1 SGHNT and CDR2 YENEEA. The record originates from a study of blood T cell repertoires in COVID-19. Across the study: Researchers got acute and convalescent COVID-19 samples from the United States, Italy and Spain. T cells, B-cell-depleted T cells, or PBMCs supplied cDNA or gDNA.

Original handling: For nucleated cells, counts were estimated from reference gene primer amplification. Data came from immunoSEQ multiplex PCR; TCRdb stores just in-frame clones and leaves some out. The DNA was the basis for D and trimming; V, J and clone size are from that table. The repertoire holds about 60,000 clones, with almost 85% as singletons. The TCR originated in a man in his sixties with acute or convalescent COVID-19. The V and J genes are TRBV11-3 and TRBJ2-1; D is perhaps TRBD2 (6 bases). The sample comprised peripheral blood. CDR3 in amino acids: CASSLAGLGGSNEQFF. CDR3 sequence (DNA): TGTGCCAGCAGTTTAGCCGGCTTGGGGGGATCCAATGAGCAGTTCTTC.